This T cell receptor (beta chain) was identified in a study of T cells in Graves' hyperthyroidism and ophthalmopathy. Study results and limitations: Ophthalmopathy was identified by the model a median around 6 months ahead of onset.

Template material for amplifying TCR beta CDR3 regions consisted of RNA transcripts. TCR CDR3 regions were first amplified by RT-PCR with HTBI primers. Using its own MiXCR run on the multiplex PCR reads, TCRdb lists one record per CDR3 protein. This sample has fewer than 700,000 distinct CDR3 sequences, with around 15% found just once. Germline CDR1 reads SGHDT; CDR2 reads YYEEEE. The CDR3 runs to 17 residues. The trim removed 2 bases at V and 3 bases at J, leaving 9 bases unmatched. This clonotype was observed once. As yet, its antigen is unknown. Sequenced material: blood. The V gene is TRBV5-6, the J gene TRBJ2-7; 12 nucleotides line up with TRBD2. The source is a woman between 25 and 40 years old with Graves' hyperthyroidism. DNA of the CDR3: TGTGCCAGCAGCTTCGGACTAGCGGGAAGGGGATTCTACGAGCAGTACTTC. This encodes CASSFGLAGRGFYEQYF.